The rows below give T cell receptor beta chains drawn from one sample of a study of T cell responses to AZD1222 COVID-19 vaccine. TCRdb's table, derived via immunoSEQ multiplex PCR, lists solely in-frame clones and lacks some. The table includes 150,000 to 200,000 clones, approximately 95% detected once. The starting material was peripheral blood, obtained on day 0 of AZD1222 vaccination. These receptors were taken from an adult in good health. CDR3s leave out the opening cysteine and the closing phenylalanine or tryptophan. Clone size, where shown, is once, few, many, or a class for clones that have expanded.

TRBV4-1	TRBJ1-1	NA	ASSLQGVKTEAF
TRBV27	TRBJ2-1	once	ASSSGTSGRSEQF
TRBV7-9	TRBJ1-2	few	ASSRQVDYGYT
TRBV6-1	TRBJ1-5	once	ASSELSSGGQPQH
TRBV29-1	TRBJ1-2	NA	SAAIGESDLYGYT
TRBV29-1	TRBJ2-7	NA	SVEEGGGTGPYYEQY
TRBV11-1	TRBJ1-4	NA	ASGSGRIATNEKLF
TRBV6-5	TRBJ1-3	NA	ASSFTGVSGNTIY
TRBV6-1	TRBJ2-3	NA	ASSETMGFVGGRDTQY
TRBV6-5	TRBJ1-5	NA	ASMRSGREQPQH
TRBV2	TRBJ2-7	NA	ASSFSGVISYEQY
TRBV30	TRBJ1-1	NA	ARTGHRNTEAF
TRBV20-1	TRBJ1-1	NA	SASPYTEAF
TRBV5-4	TRBJ1-6	NA	ASSLRFGTGNSPLH
TRBV2	TRBJ1-2	NA	ASEKVTASNYGYT
TRBV2	TRBJ2-6	NA	ASSLLRQGGLYSGANVLT
TRBV27	TRBJ2-7	NA	ASSFTGFPYEQY
TRBV21-1	TRBJ2-1	NA	ASSRMGTWTSRDNEQF
TRBV4-1	TRBJ2-7	NA	ASSHGQDLWGEQY
TRBV6-5	TRBJ1-1	once	ASSREPVNTEAF
TRBV12-3/TRBV12-4	TRBJ1-2	NA	ASSLTEFYGYT
TRBV10-3	TRBJ2-3	NA	AISGMAGPSTDTQY
TRBV10-1	TRBJ1-3	NA	ASSEWTGFTIY
TRBV10-3	TRBJ1-1	NA	AIGQGDTEAF
TRBV6-1	TRBJ1-1	NA	ASSDPGLSNTEAF
TRBV28	TRBJ1-2	NA	ASSLFRDRGIVGGYT
TRBV12-3/TRBV12-4	TRBJ2-5	NA	ASSFPGGAQY
TRBV11-2	TRBJ2-3	NA	ASSQTPAGLAGDTQY
TRBV5-5	TRBJ2-2	NA	ASSSLAGVNTGELF
TRBV9	TRBJ2-5	NA	ASSVGLEETQY
TRBV7-2	TRBJ1-5	once	ASSRDRVDQPQH
TRBV29-1	TRBJ2-2	NA	SVGFQGDGTGELF
TRBV27	TRBJ1-1	NA	ASSLRAATEAF
TRBV7-6	TRBJ1-2	NA	ASSLEVSGGEVNYGYT
TRBV27	TRBJ2-3	NA	ASIGGAGAAQY
TRBV7-6	TRBJ2-1	NA	ASSLAVTGRSEQF
TRBV6-5	TRBJ1-2	NA	ASSLGTGWGYGYT
TRBV5-1	TRBJ2-7	NA	ASSGGLSRGEQY
TRBV28	TRBJ2-7	once	ASSSPGTFLYEQY
TRBV27	TRBJ2-3	NA	ASSPMLWGTDTQY
TRBV7-9	TRBJ2-5	NA	ASSLSGVWETQY
TRBV2	TRBJ2-6	NA	ASSGATGANVLT
TRBV3-1/TRBV3-2	TRBJ1-2	NA	ASSPSRTFNYGYT
TRBV5-6	TRBJ1-1	NA	ASSSILEDVMDRNTEAF